This is a list of T cell receptor beta chains from one sample in a study of PD-1 blockade in classical Hodgkin lymphoma. Libraries were prepared by immunoSEQ multiplex PCR; TCRdb keeps only in-frame clonotypes and omits some of them. Of about 98,000 clones in the sample, around 90% are singletons; the top ten hold 2.5% to 3.5%. The sequencing used peripheral blood mononuclear cells (PBMCs), collected at baseline. The receptor source for this set is a human donor with classical Hodgkin lymphoma. CDR3s include the opening cysteine and the closing phenylalanine or tryptophan. Fields, in order: clone size, V gene, J gene, D gene, CDR3 protein, CDR3 DNA. D genes are given only for firm matches. Some rows mark clone size as missing; the rest say once, few, many or name a class of expanded clone.

-	TRBV4-1	TRBJ1-1	-	CASSNTVGVSNTEAFF	TGCGCCAGCAGCAATACTGTAGGCGTGTCGAACACTGAAGCTTTCTTT
once	TRBV19	TRBJ2-7	-	CASSTSGLAQTF	TGTGCCAGTAGTACAAGCGGGCTCGCCCAGACCTTC
-	TRBV5-1	TRBJ2-7	-	CASSLAPVTTYEQYF	TGCGCCAGCAGCTTGGCTCCAGTGACCACCTACGAGCAGTACTTC
-	TRBV2	TRBJ2-3	-	CASSEDWKDTQYF	TGTGCCAGCAGTGAAGACTGGAAAGATACGCAGTATTTT
-	TRBV10-3	TRBJ1-1	-	CAISEVVTANTEAFF	TGTGCCATCAGTGAAGTAGTGACAGCCAACACTGAAGCTTTCTTT
-	TRBV5-6	TRBJ2-3	-	CASSFFTRDLRGDTQYF	TGTGCCAGCAGCTTTTTTACCCGGGACTTGAGGGGGGACACGCAGTATTTT
-	TRBV27	TRBJ2-4	-	CASSLAGSKNIQYF	TGTGCCAGCAGTTTAGCTGGGTCCAAAAACATTCAGTACTTC
-	TRBV6-5	TRBJ2-2	-	CASSKQYTGELFF	TGTGCCAGCAGTAAACAGTACACCGGGGAGCTGTTTTTT
-	TRBV11-3	TRBJ2-2	-	CASSLGGGWAGELFF	TGTGCCAGCAGCTTGGGAGGAGGTTGGGCCGGGGAGCTGTTTTTT
-	TRBV6-1	TRBJ2-1	TRBD2	CAGSGTSVPGDEQFF	TGTGCCGGATCCGGGACTAGCGTCCCTGGGGATGAGCAGTTCTTC
-	TRBV5-1	TRBJ2-1	-	CASSLVLRSSYNEQFF	TGCGCCAGCAGCTTGGTACTTCGGAGCTCCTACAATGAGCAGTTCTTC
-	TRBV6-6	TRBJ1-1	TRBD1	CATYRGLNTEAFF	TGTGCCACCTACAGGGGATTGAACACTGAAGCTTTCTTT
-	TRBV9	TRBJ1-1	-	CASSHTGNTEAFF	TGTGCCAGCAGCCATACAGGCAACACTGAAGCTTTCTTT
-	TRBV30	TRBJ1-3	-	CAWSTWGLGNTIYF	TGTGCCTGGAGTACCTGGGGGCTTGGAAACACCATATATTTT
-	TRBV27	TRBJ2-7	-	CASCKRGRQSYEQYF	TGTGCCAGCTGTAAAAGGGGACGCCAATCCTACGAGCAGTACTTC
-	TRBV27	TRBJ1-5	-	CASSPTASNQPQHF	TGTGCCAGCAGCCCGACGGCTAGCAATCAGCCCCAGCATTTT
-	TRBV11-3	TRBJ2-1	TRBD2	CASSLGVAGGPSEQFF	TGTGCCAGCAGCTTAGGTGTAGCGGGAGGGCCAAGTGAGCAGTTCTTC
-	TRBV2	TRBJ2-3	-	CASSRTLSTDTQYF	TGTGCCAGCAGTCGCACACTAAGCACAGATACGCAGTATTTT
-	TRBV5-1	TRBJ2-5	TRBD1	CASSPPTGGLETQYF	TGCGCCAGCAGCCCGCCGACAGGGGGCCTCGAGACCCAGTACTTC
-	TRBV9	TRBJ1-2	-	CASSPWQVPSHGYTF	TGTGCCAGCAGCCCGTGGCAAGTACCGTCCCACGGCTACACCTTC
-	TRBV5-4	TRBJ1-2	-	CASSFPLGGTSTRGYTF	TGTGCCAGCAGCTTTCCGCTCGGCGGGACCTCCACTCGGGGCTACACCTTC
-	TRBV28	TRBJ2-1	TRBD1	CASSLAGGFEQFF	TGTGCCAGCAGTTTGGCAGGGGGCTTTGAGCAGTTCTTC
-	TRBV19	TRBJ2-1	TRBD2	CASSGTTYNEQFF	TGTGCCAGCTCCGGGACTACATACAATGAGCAGTTCTTC
-	TRBV30	TRBJ1-2	-	CASNSDSNYGYTF	TGTGCCTCCAACTCCGACAGTAACTATGGCTACACCTTC
-	TRBV7-9	TRBJ2-1	-	CASSLAGLPMNEQFF	TGTGCCAGCAGCTTAGCGGGACTCCCGATGAATGAGCAGTTCTTC
-	TRBV9	TRBJ2-7	TRBD2	CASSVEAGLAVYEQYF	TGTGCCAGCAGCGTAGAGGCGGGACTAGCGGTCTACGAGCAGTACTTC
-	TRBV30	TRBJ1-1	TRBD1	CAYRQGNMNTEAFF	TGTGCCTATCGACAGGGGAATATGAACACTGAAGCTTTCTTT
-	TRBV6-5	TRBJ2-2	-	CASSSNRATGELFF	TGTGCCAGCAGCTCAAACAGGGCCACCGGGGAGCTGTTTTTT
-	TRBV9	TRBJ2-1	TRBD1	CASSVELTDRVGNEQFF	TGTGCCAGCAGCGTAGAACTAACGGACAGGGTGGGGAATGAGCAGTTCTTC
-	TRBV2	TRBJ2-5	-	CASSIGSGQETQYF	TGTGCCAGCAGTATCGGTAGCGGACAAGAGACCCAGTACTTC
-	TRBV6-5	TRBJ2-3	-	CASSSDRYTQYF	TGTGCCAGCAGTTCCGACCGTTACACGCAGTATTTT
once	TRBV6-5	TRBJ2-6	-	CASSYEAGGANVLTF	TGTGCCAGCAGTTACGAGGCAGGAGGGGCCAACGTCCTGACTTTC
-	TRBV6-5	TRBJ2-5	TRBD1	CASSQDRGRSETQYF	TGTGCCAGCAGTCAGGACAGGGGGCGATCAGAGACCCAGTACTTC
-	TRBV19	TRBJ2-1	TRBD2	CASSHRSGSLYNEQFF	TGTGCCAGTAGCCACCGGAGCGGGAGCCTGTACAATGAGCAGTTCTTC
-	TRBV27	TRBJ2-1	-	CASSPRPGSISNEQFF	TGTGCCAGCAGCCCCCGGCCGGGGTCGATCTCCAATGAGCAGTTCTTC
-	TRBV19	TRBJ2-1	-	CASSMVRAYNEQFF	TGTGCCAGTAGTATGGTCAGGGCCTACAATGAGCAGTTCTTC
-	TRBV19	TRBJ2-1	-	CASSIGPGKSSYNEQFF	TGTGCCAGTAGTATAGGTCCAGGCAAAAGCTCCTACAATGAGCAGTTCTTC
-	TRBV5-4	TRBJ1-1	-	CASSPAGLAEAFF	TGTGCCAGCAGCCCTGCAGGGTTGGCTGAAGCTTTCTTT
-	TRBV27	TRBJ2-1	TRBD2	CASSFWTSYEQFF	TGTGCCAGCAGTTTTTGGACTAGTTATGAGCAGTTCTTC
-	TRBV9	TRBJ2-5	TRBD2	CASAELAEGETQYF	TGTGCCAGCGCGGAACTAGCGGAGGGGGAGACCCAGTACTTC
once	TRBV2	TRBJ1-3	-	CASSGWADSLSGNTIYF	TGTGCCAGCAGTGGATGGGCGGACAGCCTCTCTGGAAACACCATATATTTT
-	TRBV21-1	TRBJ2-4	-	CASSATGKNIQYF	TGTGCCAGCAGCGCGACAGGGAAAAACATTCAGTACTTC
-	TRBV9	TRBJ2-1	-	CASSARGFNEQFF	TGTGCCAGCAGCGCCAGGGGTTTCAATGAGCAGTTCTTC
-	TRBV4-1	TRBJ1-3	-	CASSQGAGAGSGNTIYF	TGCGCCAGCAGCCAAGGGGCGGGGGCAGGCTCTGGAAACACCATATATTTT
-	TRBV6-1	TRBJ2-7	-	CASRIAIRGNYEQYF	TGTGCCAGCAGAATAGCGATTCGTGGAAACTACGAGCAGTACTTC
-	TRBV6-5	TRBJ2-7	TRBD1	CASWDRSYEQYF	TGTGCCAGCTGGGACAGGAGCTACGAGCAGTACTTC
-	TRBV6-1	TRBJ1-1	-	CASPGRKNTEAFF	TGTGCCAGCCCTGGCAGAAAGAACACTGAAGCTTTCTTT
few	TRBV11-2	TRBJ2-7	-	CASSRSPVEQYF	TGTGCCAGCAGTCGCTCCCCCGTCGAGCAGTACTTC
-	TRBV28	TRBJ2-7	-	CASSLDEVGQYF	TGTGCCAGCAGTTTAGACGAGGTGGGGCAGTACTTC
-	TRBV9	TRBJ1-2	-	CASSVVEGYTF	TGTGCCAGCAGCGTAGTAGAGGGCTACACCTTC
-	TRBV19	TRBJ1-4	TRBD1	CASRQGLTSTNEKLFF	TGTGCCAGCCGACAGGGATTAACCTCAACTAATGAAAAACTGTTTTTT
-	TRBV10-2	TRBJ2-1	-	CASSDSYSYNEQFF	TGCGCCAGCAGTGACAGCTATTCCTACAATGAGCAGTTCTTC
once	TRBV5-5	TRBJ1-5	-	CASSLKSNQPQHF	TGTGCCAGCAGCTTAAAGAGCAATCAGCCCCAGCATTTT